One and the same sample provided the 22 T cell receptor beta chains below, sequenced in a study of T cell responses to AZD1222 COVID-19 vaccine. The data were produced by immunoSEQ multiplex PCR, yet TCRdb's version contains in-frame clones alone and is incomplete. Of tens of thousands of clones detected, 60% to 85% appear once; the ten largest clones hold about 3.9%. This specimen consisted of peripheral blood, obtained on day 0 of AZD1222 vaccination. All receptors derive from an adult in good health.

This clone was counted only a few times. J is TRBJ1-2 and V is TRBV4-1; D is ambiguous. Per the germline V gene, CDR1 is MGHRA and CDR2 is YSYEKL. V dropped 0 bases and J dropped 2 bases, with 7 bases sitting between them. This CDR3 is 14 amino acids long. CDR3 coding DNA: TGCGCCAGCAGCCAAGAACCGGGGAACTATGGCTACACCTTC. Its translation: CASSQEPGNYGYTF.

The chain recombines TRBV12-3 or TRBV12-4 with TRBJ1-3; the D is unclear. V was shortened by 5 bases and J by 8 bases, with 13 bases between the two germline ends. The CDR3 loop spans 13 amino acids. The CDR3 DNA reads as TGTGCCAGCAGTCTAGGAGAGGTGGACACCATATATTTT. As protein: CASSLGEVDTIYF.

V gene TRBV6-5 combines with J gene TRBJ1-4, with 7 positions matching TRBD1. There are 15 residues in the CDR3. J gave up 7 bases and V 5 bases, and 10 bases lay outside the gene matches. The germline V gene encodes CDR1 MNHEY and CDR2 SVGAGI. The chain's CDR3 is CASSTRQGTSEKLFF. As DNA, the CDR3 is TGTGCCAGCAGTACTAGACAGGGAACCTCTGAAAAACTGTTTTTT.

V gene TRBV7-8 combines with J gene TRBJ2-7; D is possibly TRBD2 (6 bases). The length of the CDR3 is 13 residues. The V gene's germline CDR1 is SGHVS and CDR2 FQNEAQ. V shed 4 bases and J shed 3 bases, with 10 bases lying between them. CDR3 loop: CASSSGLRYEQYF. CDR3 DNA sequence: TGTGCCAGCAGCTCTGGACTACGCTACGAGCAGTACTTC.

The chain employs TRBV25-1 and TRBJ1-1; no definite D call. CDR3 size: 14 residues. Trimming cost V 0 bases and J 1 base, with 6 bases left between them. The germline gives CDR1 MGHDK, CDR2 SYGVNS. As DNA, the CDR3 is TGTGCCAGCAGTGAATACAGCAGGAACACTGAAGCTTTCTTT. This codes for CASSEYSRNTEAFF.

This clone showed up just once. V gene TRBV7-3 combines with J gene TRBJ2-1, with D perhaps TRBD2 (6 bases). CDR1 and CDR2 (germline): SGHTA, FQGTGA. CDR3 length equals 15 residues. V shed 6 bases and J shed 7 bases, with 19 bases lying between them. The CDR3 sequence: CASSLGGPAMNEQFF. CDR3 nucleotide sequence: TGTGCCAGCAGTTTGGGAGGCCCAGCTATGAATGAGCAGTTCTTC. Full variable domain (remainder filled in from reference TRBV7-3 and TRBJ2-1): GAGVSQTPSNKVTEKGKYVELRCDPISGHTALYWYRQSLGQGPEFLIYFQGTGAADDSGLPNDRFFAVRPEGSVSTLKIQRTERGDSAVYLCASSLGGPAMNEQFFGPGTRLTVL.

J is TRBJ1-4 and V is TRBV19; the D gene is possibly TRBD1 (6 bases). The V gene lost 6 bases and the J gene lost 6 bases, with 17 bases spanning the gap. Per the germline V gene, CDR1 is LNHDA and CDR2 is SQIVND (reference sequence). This CDR3 is built from 15 residues. Here the CDR3 DNA reads TGTGCCAGTAGCCTTGACAGGCGAGGATATGAAAAACTGTTTTTT. It codes for CASSLDRRGYEKLFF.

The V and J genes are TRBV7-2 and TRBJ2-5; D is unresolved. CDR1 is SGHTA and CDR2 is FQGNSA in the germline V gene. The V end lost 3 bases, the J end lost 4 bases, and 12 bases lay between the germline ends. The CDR3 totals 14 residues. The CDR3 here is CASSFGLPGETQYF. CDR3 nucleotide sequence: TGTGCCAGCAGCTTCGGGCTCCCCGGAGAGACCCAGTACTTC.

This clone was detected a few times. The genes are TRBV21-1 and TRBJ1-2. TRBV21-1 is a pseudogene locus. This CDR3 comprises 14 residues. This CDR3 reads CASSGHGIYYGYTF. In nucleotides, the CDR3 is TGTGCCAGCAGCGGACACGGGATATACTATGGCTACACCTTC.

The V gene is TRBV7-9, the J gene TRBJ2-1; no clear D gene. The germline V and J ends were trimmed by 4 bases and 14 bases, with 15 bases remaining between them. The CDR3 consists of 12 residues. Germline V gene lookup returns CDR1 SEHNR and CDR2 FQNEAQ (reference sequence). The CDR3 DNA reads as TGTGCCAGCAGCTCCCAGGACCGAAGAAAGTTCTTC. Protein sequence: CASSSQDRRKFF.

This clone has only a few counts. CDR3 loop: CASSLRPRVADGYTF. In DNA, the CDR3 is TGTGCCAGCAGTTTACGGCCGAGGGTAGCGGATGGCTACACCTTC. V gene TRBV6-5 combines with J gene TRBJ1-2; no reliable D call. Trimming removed 4 bases from V and 6 bases from J, with 18 bases in between. The germline V gene encodes CDR1 MNHEY and CDR2 SVGAGI. This CDR3 region has 15 residues.

This clone has only a few counts. The V and J genes are TRBV4-3 and TRBJ2-5; D call uncertain. The CDR3 consists of 14 residues. Germline CDR1 LGHNA, CDR2 YSLEER. Between the trimmed V and J ends, which lost 0 bases and 2 bases, there was a span of 7 bases. The chain's CDR3 is CASSQDYGQETQYF. The CDR3 coding sequence is TGCGCCAGCAGCCAAGATTACGGGCAAGAGACCCAGTACTTC.

The chain employs TRBV7-9 and TRBJ1-3, with D unclear. Germline loops: CDR1 SEHNR, CDR2 FQNEAQ (reference sequence). The CDR3 loop spans 15 amino acids. Trimming took 5 bases from V and 0 from J, leaving 11 bases between them. The CDR3 loop is CASSLHLSSGNTIYF. For the CDR3, the DNA is TGTGCCAGCAGCCTCCACCTGAGCTCTGGAAACACCATATATTTT.

CDR3: CASFNHGGANYGYTF. CDR3 nucleotide sequence: TGTGCCAGCTTTAATCATGGGGGAGCTAACTATGGCTACACCTTC. The chain links TRBV28 to TRBJ1-2; the D gene is possibly TRBD1 (5 bases). In germline, CDR1 is MDHEN, CDR2 SYDVKM. This CDR3 spans 15 amino acids. Deletions cut 8 bases from V and 0 bases from J, with 16 bases between.

This rearrangement joins TRBV10-3 to TRBJ2-1; D is perhaps TRBD1 (6 bases). Germline CDR1 ENHRY, CDR2 SYGVKD. V was pared by 0 bases and J by 4 bases, with 25 bases between. The CDR3 has 20 residues. CDR3 DNA sequence: TGTGCCATCAGTGAGTCAAGCGACAGGCCGAGCTCATTTCGTTACAATGAGCAGTTCTTC. This encodes CAISESSDRPSSFRYNEQFF.

This chain connects TRBV12-3 or TRBV12-4 to TRBJ1-4; TRBD1 matches 9 bases. With 3 bases clipped from V and 10 bases from J, the junction kept 3 bases outside the gene matches. The CDR3 consists of 13 residues. This chain's CDR3 is CASSLGQGGKLFF. The CDR3 DNA sequence: TGTGCCAGCAGTTTGGGACAGGGCGGAAAACTGTTTTTT.

This chain joins TRBV12-3 or TRBV12-4 and TRBJ1-1, with D perhaps matching TRBD1 (5 bases). The CDR3 contains 13 residues. Trimming pared 7 bases from V and 5 bases from J, leaving 14 bases between. CDR3 sequence (DNA): TGTGCCAGCACTCGATCGGGGCTGACTGAAGCTTTCTTT. Amino acid sequence: CASTRSGLTEAFF.

The chain combines TRBV6-2 or TRBV6-3 with TRBJ1-2, with 10 positions matching TRBD1. The V and J ends lost 4 bases and 7 bases, in that order; junction bases with no gene match: 6. The V gene's germline CDR1 is MNHEY and CDR2 SVGEGT. The CDR3 has 14 residues. DNA of the CDR3: TGTGCCAGCAGTTGGCCGGGACAGGGGAGTGGCTACACCTTC. Translating it yields CASSWPGQGSGYTF.

This chain joins TRBV11-3 and TRBJ1-2; D remains ambiguous. V was pared by 5 bases and J by 0 bases, with 7 bases between. Germline CDR1 reads SGHNT; CDR2 reads YENEEA. The CDR3 has 13 amino acids. CDR3 loop: CASSLEANYGYTF. The DNA for the CDR3 is TGTGCCAGCAGCCTGGAAGCTAACTATGGCTACACCTTC.

The rearrangement joins TRBV10-3 to TRBJ2-5, with 7 bases aligning to TRBD1. This CDR3 region has 15 residues. Germline CDR1 is ENHRY and CDR2 is SYGVKD. V was clipped by 4 bases and J by 1 base; unmatched bases: 6. The CDR3 protein is CAISVEGASQETQYF. CDR3 bases: TGTGCCATCAGTGTTGAGGGGGCGAGCCAAGAGACCCAGTACTTC.

The chain joins TRBV18 to TRBJ2-5; D gene uncertain. Germline CDR1 and CDR2: KGHSH and LQKENI. The CDR3 is 12 residues long. V was pared by 2 bases and J by 3 bases, with 4 bases between. As DNA, the CDR3 is TGTGCCAGCTCACCAGAGGAAGAGACCCAGTACTTC. It translates to CASSPEEETQYF.

The rearrangement uses TRBV30 and TRBJ1-6; D is uncertain. Germline V gives CDR1 GTSNPN, CDR2 SVGIG (reference sequence). CDR3 length: 14 amino acids. Trimming left V 0 bases short and J 5 bases short, with 8 bases between. CDR3 sequence: CAWSVHPDNSPLHF. The CDR3 nucleotides are TGTGCCTGGAGTGTCCATCCCGATAATTCACCCCTCCACTTT.